The T cell receptor beta chain under discussion was sequenced for a study of T cell changes during pregnancy in multiple sclerosis. Sequenced by immunoSEQ multiplex PCR; TCRdb stores in-frame clones only, minus some. This table holds around 80,000 clones, approximately 95% found once. CDR3 length: 18 residues. The chain recombines TRBV21-1 with TRBJ1-1. TRBV21-1 represents a pseudogene. This receptor was identified in a female donor in good health, enrolled as a control in a pregnancy study. This material consisted of peripheral blood, taken in the second trimester of pregnancy. The CDR3 bases are TGTGCCAGCAGCAAGGGAATTGGGAGGGCCAGGGAGGTACCTGAAGCTTTCTTT. It encodes CASSKGIGRAREVPEAFF.